The 8 T cell receptor beta chains below come from one sample, sequenced in a study of long-term antiretroviral therapy in people with HIV. Investigators performed immunoSEQ version v3.0 at survey level. TCRdb's copy holds only in-frame clones and misses some; the assay was immunoSEQ multiplex PCR. The sample contains 20,000 to 25,000 clones, roughly 80% of which appear only once. Sequencing used unsorted PBMCs, obtained 0.2 years after starting antiretroviral therapy. All receptors come from a woman aged 30 to 39 with HIV.

The chain links TRBV4-2 to TRBJ2-5; D possibly matches TRBD1 or TRBD2 (5 bases each). Germline V gene sequence: CDR1 LGHNA, CDR2 YNFKEQ. Trimming took 0 bases from V and 5 from J, leaving 10 bases between them. The CDR3 consists of 14 residues. DNA for the CDR3: TGTGCCAGCAGCCAAGAGAGGGGTGCGGAGACCCAGTACTTC. Protein product: CASSQERGAETQYF.

The chain combines TRBV11-3 with TRBJ1-1; D unresolved. CDR1 is SGHNT and CDR2 is YENEEA in the germline V gene. There are 13 residues in the CDR3. Trimming stripped 3 bases from V and 1 base from J, with 6 bases between. CDR3 bases: TGTGCCAGCAGCTTTGCAGAGAACACTGAAGCTTTCTTT. Translation gives CASSFAENTEAFF.

In its sample, this clone was seen a few times. The V gene is TRBV19, the J gene TRBJ1-1, with D possibly matching TRBD1 (6 bases). The V end lost 6 bases, the J end lost 1 base, and 15 bases lay between the germline ends. The germline V gene has CDR1 LNHDA and CDR2 SQIVND (reference sequence). CDR3 length: 15 amino acids. CDR3 residues: CASSPGEKGNTEAFF. In nucleotides, the CDR3 is TGTGCCAGTAGCCCAGGGGAAAAGGGGAACACTGAAGCTTTCTTT.

A few counts support this clone. The chain uses TRBV6-5 and TRBJ2-2; no firm D call. CDR1 is MNHEY, CDR2 SVGAGI, per germline. V lost 3 bases to trimming and J lost 5 bases, with 7 bases between them. CDR3 length equals 13 residues. CDR3 coding DNA: TGTGCCAGCAGTTATGGCAGTACCGGGGAGCTGTTTTTT. Its translation is CASSYGSTGELFF.

This clone appeared once. The V call is TRBV9, the J call TRBJ1-6; possible D gene TRBD1, 6 bases. V lost 3 bases to trimming and J lost 3 bases, with 10 bases between them. Germline CDR1 reads SGDLS; CDR2 reads YYNGEE. There are 15 residues in the CDR3. The CDR3 DNA reads TGTGCCAGCAGCGCGGACAGCTTCTATAATTCACCCCTCCACTTT. Encoded protein: CASSADSFYNSPLHF.

The J gene is TRBJ1-6, the V gene TRBV6-5, with 7 bases identical to TRBD1. The CDR3 has 14 residues. Trimming at V came to 5 bases and at J to 7 bases, leaving 5 bases not matched to a gene. Germline values: CDR1 MNHEY, CDR2 SVGAGI. CDR3 DNA sequence: TGTGCCAGCAGTCCCGGGACAGTCAATTCACCCCTCCACTTT. Amino acids: CASSPGTVNSPLHF.

This sequence joins TRBV6-1 and TRBJ1-1; no clear D. Germline V gene data show CDR1 as MNHNS and CDR2 as SASEGT. This CDR3 has 13 amino acids. Trimming left V 10 bases short and J 1 base short, with 13 bases between. CDR3 nucleotides: TGTGCCACCTCGGATTCGGAGAACACTGAAGCTTTCTTT. This codes for CATSDSENTEAFF.

The chain joins TRBV9 to TRBJ2-1, with D possibly matching TRBD1 (5 bases). This CDR3 comprises 13 residues. Germline assignment: CDR1 SGDLS and CDR2 YYNGEE. The ends were cut back, 0 bases at V and 5 bases at J, with 6 bases in the middle. In DNA form, the CDR3 reads TGTGCCAGCAGCGTAGTGACAGACAATGAGCAGTTCTTC. Translating gives CASSVVTDNEQFF.